The 9 T cell receptor beta chains reported below all come from one sample, sequenced in a study of T cells in Graves' hyperthyroidism and ophthalmopathy (dated by TCRdb to between 2018 and 2021). The library was produced with multiplex PCR. The sequencer listed for this sample is Illumina HiSeq 2000. Amplification of TCR beta CDR3 regions was carried out from RNA transcripts. The TCR CDR3 was subjected to a first round of RT-PCR using the HTBI primer set and the Qiagen OneStep RT-PCR kit. In TCRdb, the public reads were trimmed at Q25 with fastp and aligned with MiXCR, with productive beta chains retained. Each CDR3 protein gets just one entry, which takes the most common genes and DNA from the rows behind it. Here the sample has about 700,000 distinct CDR3 sequences; 13% to 15% occur a single time. The top ten clonotypes cover about 9.4% of the sample. What was sequenced was blood. Receptors originate from a woman between 18 and 30 years old with Graves' hyperthyroidism.

This clonotype was seen repeatedly, ten times or more. This rearrangement joins TRBV2 to TRBJ1-5, with D possibly being TRBD1 (5 bases). Per the germline V gene, CDR1 is SNHLY and CDR2 is FYNNEI. CDR3 length: 16 residues. The V gene lost 6 bases and the J gene lost 8 bases, with 23 bases spanning the gap. CDR3 residues: CASSRGAGVTSEPQHF. DNA of the CDR3: TGTGCCAGCAGCCGCGGAGCGGGGGTCACATCAGAGCCCCAGCATTTT.

This clonotype was seen ten or more times. V and J are TRBV15 and TRBJ2-7, with 7 nucleotides matching TRBD2. V lost 0 bases to trimming and J lost 0 bases; unmatched junction nucleotides: 8. The CDR3 sequence is 17 residues long. Germline V gives CDR1 LNHNV, CDR2 YYDKDF (reference sequence). The CDR3 protein is CATSRDLSPSGSYEQYF. CDR3 DNA: TGTGCCACCAGCAGAGATCTTAGCCCTAGCGGCTCCTACGAGCAGTACTTC.

There are a few counts of this clonotype. This chain links TRBV29-1 with TRBJ2-3; TRBD2 matches at 14 bases. Germline loops: CDR1 SQVTM, CDR2 ANQGSEA. The V gene end was trimmed by 6 bases and the J gene end by 4 bases; junction bases not matched to a gene: 3. CDR3 size: 14 residues. This CDR3 reads CSVGTSGSADTQYF. In DNA form, the CDR3 reads TGCAGCGTCGGGACTAGCGGGAGCGCAGATACGCAGTATTTT.

This clonotype was observed a few times. The chain employs TRBV6-1 and TRBJ1-2, with a tentative D call TRBD1 (5 bases). The germline gives CDR1 MNHNS, CDR2 SASEGT. V lost 6 bases, J lost 7 bases, and 15 bases lay in between. The CDR3 contains 13 residues. CDR3 DNA: TGTGCCAGCAGCTCAAACGGGGGACTTGGCTACACCTTC. This encodes CASSSNGGLGYTF.

Many counts were recorded for this clonotype. The chain is built from TRBV12-3 or TRBV12-4 and TRBJ2-5; the D gene is possibly TRBD2 (6 bases). This CDR3 comprises 15 residues. The V end lost 5 bases, the J end lost 1 base, and 14 bases lay between the germline ends. The CDR3 sequence: CASSTGLNLQETQYF. CDR3 DNA sequence: TGTGCCAGCAGTACTGGACTAAACCTCCAAGAGACCCAGTACTTC.

This clonotype was observed at least ten times. The chain carries TRBV30 and TRBJ2-7, with 9 bases that match TRBD2. This CDR3 is 12 amino acids long. Losses at the gene ends were 4 bases for V and 5 bases for J; bases not matched to a gene: 3. CDR1 and CDR2 from the germline V gene are GTSNPN and SVGIG (reference sequence). The CDR3 bases are TGTGCCTGGACCGGGACTAGCCACGAGCAGTACTTC. This sequence encodes CAWTGTSHEQYF.

The J gene is TRBJ2-7, the V gene TRBV6-1; 11 bases line up with TRBD2. This CDR3 contains 14 residues. The germline CDR1 and CDR2 sequences are MNHNS and SASEGT. The ends lost 8 bases at V and 5 bases at J; junction bases unmatched: 8. The CDR3: CASADSGRGNEQYF. In nucleotides, the CDR3 is TGTGCCAGCGCGGATAGCGGGAGGGGCAACGAGCAGTACTTC.

The chain uses TRBV7-9 and TRBJ2-7; 10 bases are a match to TRBD1. The germline CDR1 and CDR2 sequences are SEHNR and FQNEAQ (reference sequence). The length of the CDR3 is 13 residues. V gave up 4 bases and J gave up 7 bases; unmatched junction bases: 4. The CDR3 region has the DNA TGTGCCAGCAGCTGGACAGGGGGGAGGGAGCAGTACTTC. It is translated as CASSWTGGREQYF.

This clonotype has ten or more counts. The V call is TRBV30, the J call TRBJ2-1; 11 bases are shared with TRBD2. The junction had 8 bases not matched to a gene; V was cut back by 4 bases and J by 9 bases. This CDR3 has 14 amino acids. CDR1 and CDR2 from the germline V gene are GTSNPN and SVGIG (reference sequence). Written as DNA, the CDR3 is TGTGCCTGGATAGCGGGAGGGCCGTTGGGTGAGCAGTTCTTC. It codes for CAWIAGGPLGEQFF.